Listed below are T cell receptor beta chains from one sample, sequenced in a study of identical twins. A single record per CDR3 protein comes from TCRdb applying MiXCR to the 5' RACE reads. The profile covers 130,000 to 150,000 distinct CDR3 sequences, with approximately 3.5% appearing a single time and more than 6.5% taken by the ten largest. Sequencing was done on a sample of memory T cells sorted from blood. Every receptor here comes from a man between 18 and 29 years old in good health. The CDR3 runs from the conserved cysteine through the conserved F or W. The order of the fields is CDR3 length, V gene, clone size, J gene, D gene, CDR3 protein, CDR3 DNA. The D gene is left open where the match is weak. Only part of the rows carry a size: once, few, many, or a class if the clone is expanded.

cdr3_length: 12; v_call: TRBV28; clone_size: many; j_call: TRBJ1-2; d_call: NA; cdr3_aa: CASRGTNYGYTF; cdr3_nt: TGTGCCAGCAGGGGAACTAACTATGGCTACACCTTC
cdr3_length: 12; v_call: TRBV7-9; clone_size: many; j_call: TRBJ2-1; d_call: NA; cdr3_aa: CASSFWGDEQFF; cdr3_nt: TGTGCCAGCAGCTTTTGGGGGGATGAGCAGTTCTTC
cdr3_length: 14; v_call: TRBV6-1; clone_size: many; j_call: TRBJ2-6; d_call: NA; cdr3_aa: CASRDNSGANVLTF; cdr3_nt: TGTGCCAGCAGGGACAACTCTGGGGCCAACGTCCTGACTTTC
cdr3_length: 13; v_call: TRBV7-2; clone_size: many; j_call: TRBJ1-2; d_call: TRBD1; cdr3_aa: CASSSPGQGIGTF; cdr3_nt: TGTGCCAGCAGCTCACCGGGACAGGGAATAGGCACCTTC
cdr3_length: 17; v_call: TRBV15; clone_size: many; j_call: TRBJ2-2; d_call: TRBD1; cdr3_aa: CATSRDKDRANTGELFF; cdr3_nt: TGTGCCACCAGCAGAGATAAGGACAGGGCGAACACCGGGGAGCTGTTTTTT
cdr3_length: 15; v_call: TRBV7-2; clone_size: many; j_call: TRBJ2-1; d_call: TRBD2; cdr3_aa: CASSQVLAGEGEQFF; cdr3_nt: TGTGCCAGCAGCCAAGTACTAGCGGGAGAAGGGGAGCAGTTCTTC
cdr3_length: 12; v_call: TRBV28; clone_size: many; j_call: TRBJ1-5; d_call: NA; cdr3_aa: CASSSGAQPQHF; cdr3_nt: TGTGCCAGCAGTTCTGGGGCTCAGCCCCAGCATTTT
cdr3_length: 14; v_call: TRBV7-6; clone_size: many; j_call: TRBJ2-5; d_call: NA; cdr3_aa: CASSQNRDQETQYF; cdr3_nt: TGTGCCAGCAGCCAAAACAGGGACCAAGAGACCCAGTACTTC
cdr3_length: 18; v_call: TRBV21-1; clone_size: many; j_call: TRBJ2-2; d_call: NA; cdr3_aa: CASSPGTSGRARTGELFF; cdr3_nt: TGTGCCAGCAGCCCCGGGACTAGCGGGAGGGCCAGGACCGGGGAGCTGTTTTTT
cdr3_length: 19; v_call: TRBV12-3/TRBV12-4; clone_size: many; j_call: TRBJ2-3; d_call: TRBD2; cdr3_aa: CASAIRRTVASGRSDTQYF; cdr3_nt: TGTGCCAGCGCCATTCGGCGGACAGTCGCTAGCGGGAGGTCAGATACGCAGTATTTT
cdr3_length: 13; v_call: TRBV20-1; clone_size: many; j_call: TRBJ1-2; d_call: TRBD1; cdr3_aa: CSARGGQDFGYTF; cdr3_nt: TGCAGTGCTAGAGGGGGACAGGATTTTGGCTACACCTTC
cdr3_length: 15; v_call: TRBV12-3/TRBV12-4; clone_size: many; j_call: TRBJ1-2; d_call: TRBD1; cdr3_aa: CASRRGQGGGYGYTF; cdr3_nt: TGTGCCAGCAGGAGGGGCCAGGGGGGGGGCTATGGCTACACCTTC
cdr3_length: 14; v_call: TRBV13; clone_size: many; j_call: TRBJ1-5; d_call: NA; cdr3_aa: CASSLGQLNQPQHF; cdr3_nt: TGTGCCAGCAGCCTCGGACAGCTCAATCAGCCCCAGCATTTT
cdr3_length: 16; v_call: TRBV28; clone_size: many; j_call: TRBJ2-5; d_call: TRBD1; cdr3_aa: CASSLLGTANQETQYF; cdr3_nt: TGTGCCAGCAGTTTACTCGGGACAGCGAATCAAGAGACCCAGTACTTC
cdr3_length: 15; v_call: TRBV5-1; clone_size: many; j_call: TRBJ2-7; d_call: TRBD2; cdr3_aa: CASSTQAGVPYEQYF; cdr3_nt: TGCGCCAGCAGCACCCAAGCGGGAGTCCCCTACGAGCAGTACTTC
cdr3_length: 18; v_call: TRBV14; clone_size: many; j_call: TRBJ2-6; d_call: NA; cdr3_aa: CASSPSRDFISGANVLTF; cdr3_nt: TGTGCCAGCAGCCCTAGCCGGGACTTCATCTCTGGGGCCAACGTCCTGACTTTC
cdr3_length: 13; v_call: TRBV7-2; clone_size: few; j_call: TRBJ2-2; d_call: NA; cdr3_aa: CASSHKNTGELFF; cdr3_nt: TGTGCCAGCAGCCACAAGAACACCGGGGAGCTGTTTTTT
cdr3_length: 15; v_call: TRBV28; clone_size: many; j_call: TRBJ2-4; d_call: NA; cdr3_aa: CASSLPELAKNIQYF; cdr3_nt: TGTGCCAGCAGTTTACCCGAGTTAGCCAAAAACATTCAGTACTTC
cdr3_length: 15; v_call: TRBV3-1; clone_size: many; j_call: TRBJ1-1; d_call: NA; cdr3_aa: CASSQDFRANTEAFF; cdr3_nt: TGTGCCAGCAGCCAAGATTTTAGGGCGAACACTGAAGCTTTCTTT
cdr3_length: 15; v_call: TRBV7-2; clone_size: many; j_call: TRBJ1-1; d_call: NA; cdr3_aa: CASSVGDISYTEAFF; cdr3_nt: TGTGCCAGCAGCGTTGGGGACATATCATACACTGAAGCTTTCTTT
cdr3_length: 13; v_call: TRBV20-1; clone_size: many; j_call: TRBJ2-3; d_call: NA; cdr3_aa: CSARGPGWDTQYF; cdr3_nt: TGCAGTGCTAGAGGCCCTGGTTGGGATACGCAGTATTTT
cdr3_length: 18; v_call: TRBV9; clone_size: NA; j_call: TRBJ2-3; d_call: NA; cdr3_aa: CASSVGPGGQTSTDTQYF; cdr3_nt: TGTGCCAGCAGCGTAGGGCCCGGGGGACAGACTAGCACAGATACGCAGTATTTT
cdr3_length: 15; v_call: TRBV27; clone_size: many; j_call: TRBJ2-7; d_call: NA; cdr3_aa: CASSLYPVQAYEQYF; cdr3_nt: TGTGCCAGCAGTTTATACCCGGTACAGGCCTACGAGCAGTACTTC
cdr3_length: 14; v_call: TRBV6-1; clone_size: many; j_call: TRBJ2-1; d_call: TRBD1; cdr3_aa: CASRPGQGGNEQFF; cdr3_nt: TGTGCTTCACGCCCGGGACAGGGGGGGAATGAGCAGTTCTTC
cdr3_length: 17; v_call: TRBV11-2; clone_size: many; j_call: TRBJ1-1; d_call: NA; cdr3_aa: CASSLGRGTGGNTEAFF; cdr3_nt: TGTGCCAGCAGCTTAGGAAGGGGCACAGGTGGGAACACTGAAGCTTTCTTT
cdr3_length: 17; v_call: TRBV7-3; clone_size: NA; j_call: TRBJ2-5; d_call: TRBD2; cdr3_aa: CASSLLPLTSGQETQYF; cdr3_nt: TGTGCCAGCAGCTTACTCCCACTGACTAGCGGGCAAGAGACCCAGTACTTC
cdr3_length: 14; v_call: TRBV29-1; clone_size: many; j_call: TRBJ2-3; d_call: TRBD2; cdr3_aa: CSALSGRTTDTQYF; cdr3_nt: TGCAGCGCACTTAGCGGGAGGACCACAGATACGCAGTATTTT
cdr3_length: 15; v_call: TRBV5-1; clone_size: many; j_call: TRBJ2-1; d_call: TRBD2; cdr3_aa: CASSLEGLAGRVVFF; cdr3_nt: TGCGCCAGCAGCTTGGAGGGCCTAGCGGGAAGGGTGGTGTTCTTC
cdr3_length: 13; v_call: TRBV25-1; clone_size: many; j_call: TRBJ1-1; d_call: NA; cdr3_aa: CASTGAGQSEAFF; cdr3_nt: TGTGCCAGCACCGGAGCCGGCCAGTCTGAAGCTTTCTTT
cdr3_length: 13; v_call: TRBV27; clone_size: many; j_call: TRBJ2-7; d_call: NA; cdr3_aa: CASSPTDSYEQYF; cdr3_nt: TGTGCCAGCAGCCCCACTGACAGTTACGAGCAGTACTTC
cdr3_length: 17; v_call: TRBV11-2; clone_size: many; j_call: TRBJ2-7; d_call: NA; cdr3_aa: CASSLDFLLYGLDEQYF; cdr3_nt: TGTGCCAGCAGCTTAGACTTCTTACTCTATGGCCTAGACGAGCAGTACTTC
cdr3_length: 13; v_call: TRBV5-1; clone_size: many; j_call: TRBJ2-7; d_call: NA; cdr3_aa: CASSMTVPYEQYF; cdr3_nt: TGCGCCAGCAGCATGACAGTTCCCTACGAGCAGTACTTC
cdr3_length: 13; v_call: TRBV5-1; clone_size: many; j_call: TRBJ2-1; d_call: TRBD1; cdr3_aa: CASSPGQDDEQFF; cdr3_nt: TGCGCCAGCAGTCCGGGACAGGACGATGAGCAGTTCTTC
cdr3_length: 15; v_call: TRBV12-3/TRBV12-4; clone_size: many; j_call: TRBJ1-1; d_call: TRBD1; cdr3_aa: CASSWTGQANTEAFF; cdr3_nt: TGTGCCAGCAGTTGGACGGGACAGGCGAACACTGAAGCTTTCTTT
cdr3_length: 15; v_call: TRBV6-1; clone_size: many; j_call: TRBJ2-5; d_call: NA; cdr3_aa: CASSETQGPGETQYF; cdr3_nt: TGTGCCAGCAGTGAGACCCAGGGGCCGGGTGAGACCCAGTACTTC
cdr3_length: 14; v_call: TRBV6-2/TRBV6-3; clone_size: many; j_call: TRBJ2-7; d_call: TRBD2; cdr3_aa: CASSQLAGDYEQYF; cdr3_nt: TGTGCCAGCAGCCAACTAGCGGGGGACTACGAGCAGTACTTC
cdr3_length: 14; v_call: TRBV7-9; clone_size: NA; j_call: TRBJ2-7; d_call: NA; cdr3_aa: CASSFRDTTYEQYF; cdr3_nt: TGTGCCAGCAGCTTCCGGGACACTACCTACGAGCAGTACTTC
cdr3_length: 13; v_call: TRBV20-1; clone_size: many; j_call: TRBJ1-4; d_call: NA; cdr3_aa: CSARGGVKEKLFF; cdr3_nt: TGCAGTGCTAGAGGAGGGGTGAAGGAAAAACTGTTTTTT
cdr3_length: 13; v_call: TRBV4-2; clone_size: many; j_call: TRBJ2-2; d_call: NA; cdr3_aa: CASSQDGTGELFF; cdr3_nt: TGTGCCAGCAGCCAAGACGGCACCGGGGAGCTGTTTTTT
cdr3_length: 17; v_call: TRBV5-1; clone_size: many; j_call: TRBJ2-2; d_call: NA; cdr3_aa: CASSLVFGSEDTGELFF; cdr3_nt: TGCGCCAGCAGCTTGGTGTTCGGGAGCGAGGACACCGGGGAGCTGTTTTTT
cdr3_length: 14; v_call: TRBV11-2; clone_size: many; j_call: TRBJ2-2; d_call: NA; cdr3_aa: CASSLTENTGELFF; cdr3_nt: TGTGCCAGCAGCTTAACGGAGAACACCGGGGAGCTGTTTTTT
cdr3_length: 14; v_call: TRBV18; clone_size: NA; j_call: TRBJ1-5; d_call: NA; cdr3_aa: CASSPPLSNQPQHF; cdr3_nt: TGTGCCAGCTCACCACCTCTAAGCAATCAGCCCCAGCATTTT
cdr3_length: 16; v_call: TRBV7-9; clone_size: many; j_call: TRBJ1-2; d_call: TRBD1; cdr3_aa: CASSLASGTGFVGYTF; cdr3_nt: TGTGCCAGCAGCTTAGCTAGTGGGACAGGTTTTGTTGGCTACACCTTC
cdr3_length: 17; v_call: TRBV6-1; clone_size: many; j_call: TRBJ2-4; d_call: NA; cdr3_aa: CASRRGGGYEAKNIQYF; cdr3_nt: TGTGCCAGCAGGAGGGGTGGGGGATATGAAGCCAAAAACATTCAGTACTTC
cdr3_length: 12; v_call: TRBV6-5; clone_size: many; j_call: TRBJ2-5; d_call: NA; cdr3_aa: CASSSVGDTQYF; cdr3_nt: TGTGCCAGCAGCTCGGTTGGGGACACCCAGTACTTC
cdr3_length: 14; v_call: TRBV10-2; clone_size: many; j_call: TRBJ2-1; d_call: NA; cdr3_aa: CASSELARNNEQFF; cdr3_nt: TGCGCCAGCAGTGAGTTGGCTAGAAACAATGAGCAGTTCTTC
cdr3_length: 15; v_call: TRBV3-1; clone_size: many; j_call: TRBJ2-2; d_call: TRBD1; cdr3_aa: CASSGRQGPTGELFF; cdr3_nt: TGTGCCAGCAGCGGAAGACAGGGCCCCACCGGGGAGCTGTTTTTT
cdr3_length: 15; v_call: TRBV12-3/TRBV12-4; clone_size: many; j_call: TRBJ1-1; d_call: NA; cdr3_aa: CASSLGGSMNTEAFF; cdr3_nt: TGTGCCAGCAGCCTCGGGGGCTCGATGAACACTGAAGCTTTCTTT
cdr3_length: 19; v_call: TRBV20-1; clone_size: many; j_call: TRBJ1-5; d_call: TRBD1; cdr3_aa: CSARLSTTGTGGGNQPQHF; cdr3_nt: TGCAGTGCTAGACTCTCCACTACCGGGACAGGGGGAGGCAATCAGCCCCAGCATTTT
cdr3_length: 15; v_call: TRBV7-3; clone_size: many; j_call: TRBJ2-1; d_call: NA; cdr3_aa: CASSSDPSSYNEQFF; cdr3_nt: TGTGCCAGCAGCTCCGACCCAAGCTCCTACAATGAGCAGTTCTTC
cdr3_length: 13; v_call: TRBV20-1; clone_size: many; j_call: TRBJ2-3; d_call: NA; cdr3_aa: CSARSGSTDTQYF; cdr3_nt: TGCAGTGCTAGATCGGGATCCACAGATACGCAGTATTTT
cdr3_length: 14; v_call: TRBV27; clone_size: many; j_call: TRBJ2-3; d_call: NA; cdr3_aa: CASTPGSAGDTQYF; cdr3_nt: TGTGCCAGCACTCCAGGATCGGCGGGGGATACGCAGTATTTT
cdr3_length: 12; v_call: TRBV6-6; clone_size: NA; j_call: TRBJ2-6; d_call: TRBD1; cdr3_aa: CASGQGSNVLTF; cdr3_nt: TGTGCCAGCGGACAGGGAAGCAACGTCCTGACTTTC